The TCR beta chain under discussion was sequenced for a study of blood T cell repertoires in COVID-19 (dated by TCRdb to the early 2020s). The study in broad terms: Collaborator samples came from the United States, Italy and Spain and covered acute and convalescent phases of COVID-19. The prospective study material was composed of cDNA or gDNA derived from T cells, B-cell-depleted T cells, or PBMCs. Subjects who had been exposed to COVID-19, were actively infected with it, or had recovered from it provided the deeply sampled blood TCRbeta repertoires that made up the dataset. The repertoires were released in a freely available public database meant as a resource for research on the immune response to SARS-CoV-2. The samples were drawn from two sources: the first 160 participants of the ongoing ImmuneRACE study, and 1,000 to 1,500 subjects contributed by 6 global collaborators. The sample metadata nearly always contained a de-identified subject ID, COVID-19 status, age in years and sex. HLA class I and class II types, where available, came from metadata supplied by the sample provider rather than from assay-based typing.

The immunoSEQ Assay, a bias-controlled multiplex PCR, was used to amplify TCRbeta CDR3 regions from genomic DNA. Per the original workflow: The number of nucleated cells in each sample was estimated from the amplification of reference gene primers within the assay. To quantify the absolute abundance of each unique TCRbeta CDR3 rearrangement, sequence reads were collapsed and filtered. For each sample, productive Simpson clonality was calculated by taking the square root of Simpson's diversity index across productive rearrangements. Drawn from immuneACCESS, this table holds only the in-frame rearrangements with V and J called that TCRdb kept. Clones are partly lost; checked studies trace under half to an unresolved V gene and leave the rest unexplained. V and J calls and clone size are copied from that table; D and trimming were computed from the DNA. The sample table shows nearly 200,000 clones, and about 82% are seen once. 0.85% to 0.95% of the sample lies in the top ten.

In Seattle, one collaborating source enrolled patients while the infection was active and tracked those patients longitudinally over the course of disease. Each collaborating institution followed its own protocols to collect whole blood in K2EDTA tubes. For TCRbeta analysis, collaborators shipped samples in one of three forms: frozen whole blood, isolated PBMCs, or DNA extracted from either of those sample types. From its cysteine to its phenylalanine, the CDR3 spans 14 amino acids. Just the 42-base CDR3 DNA is kept, in frame starting at base 1. Unmatched junction bases come to 4, with V trimmed by 4 bases and J by 2 bases. The CDR1 and CDR2 encoded by the germline V gene (reference sequence) are GTSNPN and SVGIG. This clone has just a few counts. The target of this receptor is not known. The input lacks base qualities; no much larger clone sits a single base away. The investigation overall reported the following: Clinical and demographic metadata were provided uncurated, with the amount varying by source and participant.

The source is a man between 60 and 75 years old with COVID-19, enrolled during active disease. Sequencing used peripheral blood. The chain is assembled from TRBV30 and TRBJ1-5; 8 middle bases align to TRBD1. The DNA reads as follows: TGTGCCTGGACTTCGGACAGGGGCAATCAGCCCCAGCATTTT. This encodes CAWTSDRGNQPQHF. Full variable domain (CDR3 extended with the reference TRBV30 and TRBJ1-5 proteins): SQTIHQWPATLVQPVGSPLSLECTVEGTSNPNLYWYRQAAGRGLQLLFYSVGIGQISSEVPQNLSASRPQDRQFILSSKKLLLSDSGFYLCAWTSDRGNQPQHFGDGTRLSIL.